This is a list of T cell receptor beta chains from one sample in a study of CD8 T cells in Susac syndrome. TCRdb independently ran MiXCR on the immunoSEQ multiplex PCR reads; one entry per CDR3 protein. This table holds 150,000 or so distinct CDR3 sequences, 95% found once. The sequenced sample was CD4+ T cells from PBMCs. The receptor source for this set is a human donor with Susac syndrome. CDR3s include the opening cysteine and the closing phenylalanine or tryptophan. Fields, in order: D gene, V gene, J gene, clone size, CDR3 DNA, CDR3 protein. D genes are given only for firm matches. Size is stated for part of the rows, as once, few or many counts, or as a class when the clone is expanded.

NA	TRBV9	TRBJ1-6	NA	TGTGCCAGCAGCGTAATGAATTCACCCCTCCACTTT	CASSVMNSPLHF
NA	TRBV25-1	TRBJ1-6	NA	TGTGCCAGCAGTGACCAGGTCGGGACGACCAATTCACCCCTCCACTTT	CASSDQVGTTNSPLHF
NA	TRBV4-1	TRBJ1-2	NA	TGCGCCAGCAGCCAAGCTCTGGACCTCTATGGCTCCACCTTC	CASSQALDLYGSTF
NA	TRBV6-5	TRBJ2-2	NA	TGTGCCAGCAGTTACATGACTAGTGGAGGCGGGGAGCTGTTTTTT	CASSYMTSGGGELFF
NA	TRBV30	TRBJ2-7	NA	TGTGCCTGGACCCGGGACCTGGGGCTCGAGCAGTACTTC	CAWTRDLGLEQYF
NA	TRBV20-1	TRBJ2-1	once	TGCAGTGCTCCCCATAGCGGTAGTACGTCCTACAATGAGCAGTTCTTC	CSAPHSGSTSYNEQFF
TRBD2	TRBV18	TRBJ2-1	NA	TGTGCCAGCTCAGCGCTGAGCGGGAGTGGGAATGAGCAGTTCTTC	CASSALSGSGNEQFF
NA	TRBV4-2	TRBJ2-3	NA	TGTGCCAGCAGCCAAGAAGGCGGGAGCACAGATACGCAGTATTTT	CASSQEGGSTDTQYF
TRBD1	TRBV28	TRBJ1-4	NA	TGTGCCAGCAGTTCTGCCGGGACAGGGCGCGAAAAACTGTTTTTT	CASSSAGTGREKLFF
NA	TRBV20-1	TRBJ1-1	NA	TGCAGTGCTTCGATACGCTACATGAACACTGAAGCTTTCTTT	CSASIRYMNTEAFF
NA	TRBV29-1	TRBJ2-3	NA	TGCAGCGGGGGAAGTGAGAGCACAGATACGCAGTATTTT	CSGGSESTDTQYF
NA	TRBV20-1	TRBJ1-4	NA	TGCGCAGGACACTTTAATGAAAAACTGTTTTTT	CAGHFNEKLFF
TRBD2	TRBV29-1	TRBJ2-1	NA	TGCAGCGTCCACCGGACTAGCGGGAGGCAGAGCTCCTACAATGAGCAGTTCTTC	CSVHRTSGRQSSYNEQFF
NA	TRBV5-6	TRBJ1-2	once	TGTGCCAGCAGCTTGGCGGCGGGGGCAAGTGGCTACACCTTC	CASSLAAGASGYTF
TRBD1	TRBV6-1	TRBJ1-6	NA	TGTGCCAGCAGCGTAGCCGGGACAGGGGATTCCAATTCACCCCTCCACTTT	CASSVAGTGDSNSPLHF
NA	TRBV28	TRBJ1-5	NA	TGTGCCAGCAGTTTTCGGGGCTCGAGCAATCAGCCCCAGCATTTT	CASSFRGSSNQPQHF
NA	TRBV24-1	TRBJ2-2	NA	TGTGCCACCAGTGACCGTGACAGGTTTACCACCGGGGAGCTGTTTTTT	CATSDRDRFTTGELFF
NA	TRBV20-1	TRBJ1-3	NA	TGCAGTGCTATATTCGGGGGAACTGGAAACACCATATATTTT	CSAIFGGTGNTIYF
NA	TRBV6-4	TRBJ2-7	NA	TGTGCCAGCAGCCCTCTTGGGGGGGGGCCCCACGAGCAGTACTTC	CASSPLGGGPHEQYF
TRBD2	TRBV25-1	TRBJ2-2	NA	TGTGCCAGTGGGCGGGAGCTCACCGGGGAGCTGTTTTTT	CASGRELTGELFF
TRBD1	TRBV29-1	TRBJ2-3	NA	TGCAGCGTTGGAGGGACAGGGGGAATTGGAGATACGCAGTATTTT	CSVGGTGGIGDTQYF
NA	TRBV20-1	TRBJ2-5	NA	TGCAGTGCTCCTCGGGAGCTCCAAGAGACCCAGTACTTC	CSAPRELQETQYF